This TCR beta chain originates from a study of blood T cell repertoires in COVID-19. The overall study: Nucleic acid was either cDNA or gDNA, and it came from T cells, B-cell-depleted T cells, or PBMCs.

The data were produced by immunoSEQ multiplex PCR, yet TCRdb's version contains in-frame clones alone and is incomplete. Among under 300,000 clones listed, around 83% were seen once. The ends lost 7 bases at V and 6 bases at J; junction bases unmatched: 13. The CDR3 sequence is 15 residues long. Germline V lookup: CDR1 MNHEY, CDR2 SMNVEV (reference sequence). The sequenced sample was peripheral blood. This chain connects TRBV27 to TRBJ2-3; 7 bases fit TRBD2. The sequence was obtained from a man between 18 and 29 years old with active or convalescent COVID-19. CDR3 region: CASTESGVRMDTQYF. For the CDR3, the DNA is TGTGCCAGCACCGAGAGCGGGGTAAGAATGGATACGCAGTATTTT.